The T cell receptor (beta chain) under discussion was sequenced for a study of blood T cell repertoires in COVID-19. Study summary: T cells, B-cell-depleted T cells, or PBMCs supplied cDNA or gDNA.

The ends lost 0 bases at V and 2 bases at J; junction bases unmatched: 6. Looked up from germline, CDR1 is MNHEY and CDR2 is SVGEGT. This CDR3 has 17 amino acids. The table lists this clone with a few counts. Source study methods: The authors estimated nucleated cell counts from reference gene primer amplification. Using immunoSEQ multiplex PCR, the repertoire was profiled, and TCRdb retains in-frame clones only, with some absent. That table is the source of V, J and clone size, and D and trimming were worked out from the DNA. The data hold some 270,000 clones, with nearly 90% observed a single time. During active infection, Seattle patients enrolled and were then monitored through disease.

The gene calls are TRBV6-2 or TRBV6-3 and TRBJ1-5; 8 nucleotides match TRBD1. Material: peripheral blood. The sequence derives from a woman between 55 and 75 years old with COVID-19, enrolled during active disease. The CDR3 sequence is CASSYSSGQGGNQPQHF. CDR3 DNA: TGTGCCAGCAGTTACTCCTCAGGACAGGGTGGCAATCAGCCCCAGCATTTT.